One sample yielded the 18 T cell receptor beta chains listed below, sequenced in a study of long-term antiretroviral therapy in people with HIV. The run of the v3.0 immunoSEQ assay was at survey level. Measured with immunoSEQ multiplex PCR; TCRdb has only the in-frame clones, and not every one. Here the sample spans about 25,000 clones, roughly 80% being singletons. The starting material was unsorted PBMCs, obtained 2.1 years after starting antiretroviral therapy. The receptors here all came from a man between 25 and 39 years old with HIV.

This clone was observed once. The chain is built from TRBV28 and TRBJ2-3, with D possibly matching TRBD2 (7 bases). V shed 7 bases and J shed 1 base, with 18 bases lying between them. The CDR3 runs to 16 residues. Germline lookup yields CDR1 MDHEN and CDR2 SYDVKM. As DNA, the CDR3 is TGTGCCAGCATCTCAGGTCGGGGGGCGGGCACAGATACGCAGTATTTT. Residues: CASISGRGAGTDTQYF.

V usage is TRBV6-5 and J usage is TRBJ2-7, with D perhaps matching TRBD1 (5 bases). Trimming took off 8 bases at V and 2 bases at J, with 16 bases between the two ends. This CDR3 is 14 amino acids long. Germline values: CDR1 MNHEY, CDR2 SVGAGI. CDR3 sequence: CASGPRGLPYEQYF. The CDR3 bases are TGTGCCAGCGGCCCTAGGGGTCTACCCTACGAGCAGTACTTC.

V usage is TRBV9 and J usage is TRBJ1-1; TRBD1 is a possible D gene (6 bases). The length of the CDR3 is 12 residues. V dropped 7 bases and J dropped 4 bases, with 11 bases sitting between them. CDR1 SGDLS and CDR2 YYNGEE come from the germline V gene. The CDR3 reads CASGRGGTEAFF. The CDR3 nucleotides are TGTGCCAGCGGGAGGGGGGGCACTGAAGCTTTCTTT.

The genes are TRBV4-3 and TRBJ2-2; the match to TRBD2 covers 14 bases. V was pared by 0 bases and J by 4 bases, with 13 bases of the junction left unmatched. The germline CDR1 and CDR2 sequences are LGHNA and YSLEER. The CDR3 consists of 21 residues. CDR3 DNA: TGCGCCAGCAGCCAAGAGGGGGGAAGACTAGCGGGAGGGCCGGGCACCGGGGAGCTGTTTTTT. This sequence encodes CASSQEGGRLAGGPGTGELFF.

The chain recombines TRBV10-3 with TRBJ2-5; 11 nucleotides line up with TRBD2. TRBJ2-7 explains the end of the DNA better; the J call may be wrong. Germline V gene data show CDR1 as ENHRY and CDR2 as SYGVKD. The CDR3 loop spans 16 amino acids. The chain's CDR3 is CAISGGSGRVSYEQYF. CDR3 coding DNA: TGTGCCATCAGTGGGGGTAGCGGGAGGGTCTCCTACGAGCAGTACTTC.

The chain has TRBV7-2 and TRBJ2-7; D remains unclear. Germline V lookup: CDR1 SGHTA, CDR2 FQGNSA. V lost 5 bases and J lost 2, with 7 bases in between. There are 12 residues in the CDR3. The CDR3 DNA follows: TGTGCCAGCAGCCCGACAACCTACGAGCAGTACTTC. Translated, it gives CASSPTTYEQYF.

V gene TRBV11-2 combines with J gene TRBJ2-5, with TRBD1 identical over 11 bases. V lost 4 bases, J lost 5 bases, and 12 bases stayed unmatched. CDR1 and CDR2 (germline): SGHAT, FQNNGV. This CDR3 is built from 17 residues. The CDR3 region is CASSWGQGVLSGETQYF. The CDR3, as DNA: TGTGCCAGCAGCTGGGGACAGGGGGTTTTATCCGGGGAGACCCAGTACTTC.

This clone was seen only once. The rearrangement joins TRBV19 to TRBJ1-3; 7 bases match TRBD1. The CDR3 is 15 residues long. Germline V CDR1 and CDR2: LNHDA, SQIVND (reference sequence). The V segment lost 5 bases and the J segment 4 bases; nucleotides outside the gene matches: 8. The CDR3 is CASSLPTGYGNTIYF. As DNA, the CDR3 is TGTGCCAGTAGTCTCCCGACAGGGTACGGAAACACCATATATTTT.

This clone was found a few times. The V gene is TRBV6-5, the J gene TRBJ2-7, with D unresolved. CDR3 length equals 14 residues. Germline V lookup: CDR1 MNHEY, CDR2 SVGAGI. The V end was cut by 4 bases, the J end by 1 base, with 11 bases between. The CDR3, as DNA: TGTGCCAGCAGTTCGGTGTGGGGATCCTACGAGCAGTACTTC. Amino acids: CASSSVWGSYEQYF.

This clone was observed a handful of times. The rearrangement joins TRBV6-5 to TRBJ2-7, with 7 positions matching TRBD1. J lost 6 bases, V lost 1 base, and 9 bases had no gene match. CDR1 is MNHEY, CDR2 SVGAGI, per germline. The CDR3 consists of 15 residues. The CDR3 bases are TGTGCCAGCAGTTACTTAGGGGGCCGATCGAGCGAGCAGTACTTC. This codes for CASSYLGGRSSEQYF.

This chain links TRBV13 with TRBJ2-1; 7 positions match TRBD1. V was clipped by 3 bases and J by 4 bases; unmatched bases: 6. The length of the CDR3 is 15 residues. Germline loops: CDR1 PRHDT, CDR2 FYEKMQ (reference sequence). The CDR3 sequence: CASSFRDSGYNEQFF. CDR3 bases: TGTGCCAGCAGCTTTAGGGACAGTGGGTACAATGAGCAGTTCTTC.

This chain's CDR3 is CASSVGQVSGANVLTF. The CDR3 DNA sequence: TGTGCCAGCAGCGTCGGCCAAGTCTCTGGGGCCAACGTCCTGACTTTC. The chain recombines TRBV9 with TRBJ2-6; no definite D call. The CDR3 extends over 16 amino acids. Germline values: CDR1 SGDLS, CDR2 YYNGEE. V was pared by 2 bases and J by 0 bases, with 9 bases between.

A single count supports this clone. The gene calls are TRBV5-1 and TRBJ2-3; the match to TRBD2 covers 8 bases. Per the germline V gene, CDR1 is SGHRS and CDR2 is YFSETQ. This CDR3 region has 16 residues. With V trimmed by 4 bases and J by 1 base, 8 bases remained unmatched. The CDR3 here is CASSRSRGVGTDTQYF. The CDR3 nucleotides read TGCGCCAGCAGCCGCTCGCGGGGGGTGGGCACAGATACGCAGTATTTT. Supplemented by reference TRBV5-1 and TRBJ2-3, the full variable domain reads KAGVTQTPRYLIKTRGQQVTLSCSPISGHRSVSWYQQTPGQGLQFLFEYFSETQRNKGNFPGRFSGRQFSNSRSEMNVSTLELGDSALYLCASSRSRGVGTDTQYFGPGTRLTVL.

The chain combines TRBV7-2 with TRBJ2-7; 9 bases fit TRBD2. Germline V gene lookup returns CDR1 SGHTA and CDR2 FQGNSA. Losses at the gene ends were 3 bases for V and 0 bases for J; bases not matched to a gene: 6. The CDR3 loop spans 16 amino acids. The CDR3 region is CASSFEAGGFSYEQYF. The CDR3 DNA reads as TGTGCCAGCAGCTTCGAAGCGGGGGGATTCTCCTACGAGCAGTACTTC. Full variable domain (remainder filled in from reference TRBV7-2 and TRBJ2-7): GAGVSQSPSNKVTEKGKDVELRCDPISGHTALYWYRQSLGQGLEFLIYFQGNSAPDKSGLPSDRFSAERTGGSVSTLTIQRTQQEDSAVYLCASSFEAGGFSYEQYFGPGTRLTVT.

The gene calls are TRBV5-1 and TRBJ1-1, with D uncertain. CDR1 and CDR2 from the germline V gene are SGHRS and YFSETQ. The CDR3 sequence is 13 residues long. The ends were cut back, 5 bases at V and 0 bases at J, with 8 bases in the middle. CDR3 loop: CASRSELNTEAFF. CDR3 sequence (DNA): TGCGCCAGCAGAAGCGAGTTGAACACTGAAGCTTTCTTT.

The chain links TRBV19 to TRBJ1-5; tentatively, D is TRBD1 (5 bases). The CDR3 has 13 residues. CDR1 and CDR2 from the germline V gene are LNHDA and SQIVND (reference sequence). V dropped 3 bases and J dropped 7 bases, with 10 bases sitting between them. The CDR3, as DNA: TGTGCCAGTAGTATCAGGGACGGGCAGCCCCAGCATTTT. Translation: CASSIRDGQPQHF.

The chain uses TRBV11-2 and TRBJ2-2, with 7 bases lining up with TRBD1. The CDR3 loop spans 19 amino acids. V was clipped by 3 bases and J by 7 bases; unmatched bases: 20. Per the germline V gene, CDR1 is SGHAT and CDR2 is FQNNGV. CDR3 amino acids: CASSFYHGSTGADNGELFF. The CDR3 nucleotides are TGTGCCAGCAGCTTTTACCACGGGTCAACAGGGGCTGATAACGGGGAGCTGTTTTTT.

This clone is a singleton in its sample. V is TRBV4-3 and J is TRBJ2-7; the D is unclear. The germline V gene encodes CDR1 LGHNA and CDR2 YSLEER. This CDR3 is 13 amino acids long. V was trimmed by 1 base and J by 1 base, leaving 5 bases between them. This chain's CDR3 is CASSQGRSYEQYF. CDR3 sequence (DNA): TGCGCCAGCAGCCAAGGACGGTCCTACGAGCAGTACTTC.